The sequence of this TCR beta chain was determined in a study of CD8 T cells in ankylosing spondylitis. Findings and caveats of the study: Clones linked to disease, bearing a CD8+ phenotype, were relatively rare in peripheral blood. Certain motif variants had earlier been reported in reactive arthritis synovial fluid and blood.

This clonotype was counted between two and nine times. Its cognate antigen is unknown. Quantitative 5'-RACE with molecular barcodes generated TCR beta libraries. TCRdb passed the 5' RACE reads through MiXCR, listing each CDR3 protein once. The top ten clones hold about 10% of a sample with a few hundred thousand distinct CDR3 sequences, 11% of them seen once. The sequenced material came from blood, either unsorted or a sorted T cell fraction (not recorded which). The source of this sequence is a female donor with ankylosing spondylitis or in good health (not recorded which).

CDR3 DNA: TGTGCCAGCAGCCAGAGACAGGGGTATACTGAAGCTTTCTTT. Its translation is CASSQRQGYTEAFF. V usage is TRBV3-1 and J usage is TRBJ1-1; 8 bases fit TRBD1. Germline-derived CDR1 and CDR2 are LGHDT and YNNKEL (reference sequence). V dropped 3 bases and J dropped 5; count of bases not matched to a gene: 5. This CDR3 spans 14 amino acids.